The 12 T cell receptor beta chains in this list originate from one sample, sequenced in a study of cytomegalovirus exposure and HLA in healthy donors. The PCR contained 60 Vbeta and 13 Jbeta primers. Only in-frame clones appear in the TCRdb table, and some are missing; sequencing was by immunoSEQ multiplex PCR. The sample shows some 190,000 clones, approximately 80% of them seen only once. Sequencing used PBMCs. All receptors come from a man younger than 35 in good health and CMV-seronegative.

The chain couples TRBV30 to TRBJ1-5, with D maybe TRBD1 (6 bases). V lost 5 bases, J lost 7 bases, and 18 bases lay in between. Germline assignment: CDR1 GTSNPN and CDR2 SVGIG (reference sequence). The CDR3 has 14 amino acids. CDR3 sequence: CAWDEGGGRQPQHF. CDR3 sequence (DNA): TGTGCCTGGGACGAAGGGGGGGGCCGGCAGCCCCAGCATTTT.

The V and J genes are TRBV7-9 and TRBJ1-1; TRBD1 aligns across 12 bases. Germline loops: CDR1 SEHNR, CDR2 FQNEAQ (reference sequence). V lost 5 bases to trimming and J lost 0 bases; unmatched junction nucleotides: 10. The CDR3 has 18 amino acids. The CDR3 sequence: CASSPTSGTGGLNTEAFF. Here the CDR3 DNA reads TGTGCCAGCAGCCCAACTTCCGGGACAGGGGGCTTGAACACTGAAGCTTTCTTT.

The rearrangement links TRBV6-1 to TRBJ2-5; TRBD2 matches 12 bases. The J call is in doubt because the DNA end fits TRBJ2-7 better. This CDR3 spans 14 amino acids. The germline V gene encodes CDR1 MNHNS and CDR2 SASEGT. The CDR3 DNA reads TGTGCCAGCGCCGGACTAGCGGGAAAATACGAGCAGTACTTC. Its translation: CASAGLAGKYEQYF.

The V and J genes are TRBV6-1 and TRBJ1-6; TRBD1 is a possible D gene (6 bases). Germline CDR1 reads MNHNS; CDR2 reads SASEGT. The CDR3 is 17 amino acids. Trimming shortened V by 2 bases and J by 0 bases, and 11 bases separated the two germline ends. The CDR3 loop is CASSERGQSSYNSPLHF. The CDR3 DNA follows: TGTGCCAGCAGTGAACGGGGACAAAGCTCCTATAATTCACCCCTCCACTTT.

The genes are TRBV10-1 and TRBJ2-1; 9 nucleotides line up with TRBD2. CDR1 is WNHNN, CDR2 SYGVQD, per germline (reference sequence). The trim removed 10 bases at V and 7 bases at J, leaving 11 bases unmatched. CDR3 size: 14 residues. The CDR3 region is CATRVAGAGNEQFF. The CDR3 DNA reads TGCGCCACTAGGGTAGCGGGAGCTGGTAATGAGCAGTTCTTC.

The chain uses TRBV7-9 and TRBJ1-4; D is unclear. The CDR3 contains 16 residues. Germline values: CDR1 SEHNR, CDR2 FQNEAQ (reference sequence). Trimming took off 5 bases at V and 0 bases at J, with 13 bases between the two ends. The CDR3 protein is CASSLRNFATNEKLFF. The CDR3 nucleotides read TGTGCCAGCAGCCTGCGGAATTTTGCAACTAATGAAAAACTGTTTTTT.

V usage is TRBV5-1 and J usage is TRBJ1-3, with 10 nucleotides matching TRBD1. V gave up 3 bases and J gave up 8 bases; unmatched junction bases: 8. CDR3 length: 15 amino acids. Germline values: CDR1 SGHRS, CDR2 YFSETQ. In nucleotides, the CDR3 is TGCGCCAGCAGCTGGGGGGACAGGGGAATGGACACCATATATTTT. Translating it yields CASSWGDRGMDTIYF.

This clone was seen a few times. The rearrangement uses TRBV28 and TRBJ1-5; 9 nucleotides match TRBD1. The CDR3 spans 16 residues. Germline V lookup: CDR1 MDHEN, CDR2 SYDVKM. The V gene end was trimmed by 3 bases and the J gene end by 2 bases; junction bases not matched to a gene: 5. The CDR3 is CASSFGTGRGNQPQHF. The CDR3 region has the DNA TGTGCCAGCAGTTTCGGGACAGGGAGGGGCAATCAGCCCCAGCATTTT.

The chain couples TRBV7-2 to TRBJ2-1; TRBD2 aligns across 7 bases. This CDR3 contains 15 residues. J was trimmed by 6 bases and V by 6 bases; bases with no gene match: 11. The germline gives CDR1 SGHTA, CDR2 FQGNSA. In nucleotides, the CDR3 is TGTGCCAGCAGAGAACGGGGGGTGCTATCCAATGAGCAGTTCTTC. It is translated as CASRERGVLSNEQFF.

The chain uses TRBV4-1 and TRBJ2-5, with D maybe TRBD1 (6 bases). The DNA end is more similar to TRBJ2-7, so the J call may be wrong. Germline values: CDR1 MGHRA, CDR2 YSYEKL. The CDR3 loop spans 13 amino acids. The CDR3 reads CASSQETGYEQYF. The CDR3 bases are TGCGCCAGCAGCCAAGAAACAGGGTACGAGCAGTACTTC.

The chain combines TRBV4-1 with TRBJ2-7; unclear D gene. This CDR3 is built from 14 residues. The germline gives CDR1 MGHRA, CDR2 YSYEKL. V was shortened by 1 base and J by 5 bases, with 12 bases between the two germline ends. Here the CDR3 reads CASSQGAGRDEQYF. For the CDR3, the DNA is TGCGCCAGCAGCCAAGGGGCAGGCCGAGACGAGCAGTACTTC.

The chain recombines TRBV28 with TRBJ1-2; no clear D gene. CDR3 size: 13 residues. CDR1 is MDHEN, CDR2 SYDVKM, per germline. Trimming shortened V by 3 bases and J by 4 bases, and 9 bases separated the two germline ends. As DNA, the CDR3 is TGTGCCAGCAGTTTTGAGGGTACCTATGGCTACACCTTC. Amino acid sequence: CASSFEGTYGYTF.